The T cell receptor beta chain described here comes from a study of blood T cell repertoires in COVID-19. Study information: COVID-19 samples from acute and convalescent phases originated in the United States, Italy and Spain. Sources were T cells, B-cell-depleted T cells, or PBMCs; the material itself was cDNA or gDNA.

Under the authors' procedure: Amplification with reference gene primers provided the estimates of nucleated cell counts. The repertoire was sequenced with immunoSEQ multiplex PCR; TCRdb's copy has only in-frame clones and lacks some. The D gene and trimming were derived from the DNA, and the V and J assignments and clone size from that table. The sample includes about 97,000 clones, 90% of them seen just once. Sequences were obtained from peripheral blood. The sequence was collected from a man aged 60 to 75 with acute or convalescent COVID-19.

The CDR3 loop reads CASSEDGTRNTGELFF. For the CDR3, the DNA is TGTGCCAGCTCCGAAGATGGGACACGCAACACCGGGGAGCTGTTTTTT. The chain has TRBV18 and TRBJ2-2; TRBD1 might be the D (6 bases). Germline assignment: CDR1 KGHSH and CDR2 LQKENI. V was clipped by 6 bases and J by 2 bases, with 16 bases between them. This CDR3 is 16 amino acids long.